A single sample gave rise to the 26 T cell receptor beta chains below, sequenced in a study of blood T cell repertoires in COVID-19. Data came from immunoSEQ multiplex PCR; TCRdb stores just in-frame clones and leaves some out. Of about 270,000 clones detected, over 75% appear once; the ten largest clones hold about 10%. The sequenced sample was peripheral blood. All receptors derive from a woman in her 70s with acute or convalescent COVID-19.

The chain employs TRBV4-1 and TRBJ1-2; D remains ambiguous. The germline CDR1 and CDR2 sequences are MGHRA and YSYEKL. Trimming removed 3 bases from V and 8 bases from J, with 13 bases in between. The CDR3 is 13 amino acids. The CDR3 sequence: CASSQLVGVGYTF. DNA of the CDR3: TGCGCCAGCAGCCAGCTCGTGGGCGTAGGCTACACCTTC.

V is TRBV10-3 and J is TRBJ1-5; TRBD1 is a possible D gene (5 bases). Germline V gene lookup returns CDR1 ENHRY and CDR2 SYGVKD. V gave up 9 bases and J gave up 0 bases, with 9 bases separating them. The CDR3 sequence is 13 residues long. The CDR3 DNA is TGTGCCATGTCCGACAGTAGCAATCAGCCCCAGCATTTT. Translating it yields CAMSDSSNQPQHF.

The DNA for the CDR3 is TGTGCCGGGGGGACAGCGAACACTGAAGCTTTCTTT. Protein: CAGGTANTEAFF. J is TRBJ1-1 and V is TRBV6-6; 7 bases are shared with TRBD1. The CDR3 has 12 residues. Germline lookup yields CDR1 MNHNY and CDR2 SVGAGI (reference sequence). V dropped 11 bases and J dropped 1; count of bases not matched to a gene: 4.

This chain connects TRBV2 to TRBJ2-1, with 9 bases that match TRBD1. CDR1 SNHLY and CDR2 FYNNEI come from the germline V gene. The CDR3 runs to 16 residues. The trim removed 6 bases at V and 7 bases at J, leaving 13 bases unmatched. The CDR3 DNA follows: TGTGCCAGCAGCGCCTCGGGGACAGGGACGAGGAATGAGCAGTTCTTC. It codes for CASSASGTGTRNEQFF.

In this sample, this clone turned up a few times. This CDR3 reads CASSEVAGGREQFF. CDR3 nucleotide sequence: TGTGCCAGCAGTGAAGTAGCGGGGGGGCGTGAGCAGTTCTTC. This chain connects TRBV25-1 to TRBJ2-1; 11 nucleotides line up with TRBD2. The CDR3 has 14 residues. Trimming cost V 2 bases and J 9 bases; bases outside gene matches: 3. CDR1 is MGHDK and CDR2 is SYGVNS in the germline V gene.

V and J are TRBV25-1 and TRBJ2-7; 11 bases agree with TRBD1. CDR1 MGHDK and CDR2 SYGVNS come from the germline V gene. The V segment lost 7 bases and the J segment 7 bases; nucleotides outside the gene matches: 9. The CDR3 contains 14 residues. This chain's CDR3 is CASTQGGTGGEQYF. The CDR3 coding sequence is TGTGCCAGCACCCAGGGGGGGACAGGGGGAGAGCAGTACTTC.

The V and J genes are TRBV7-8 and TRBJ2-5; D ambiguous. Trimming pared 0 bases from V and 5 bases from J, leaving 4 bases between. Looked up from germline, CDR1 is SGHVS and CDR2 is FQNEAQ. The CDR3 runs to 12 residues. The CDR3 loop is CASSLAGETQYF. In DNA form, the CDR3 reads TGTGCCAGCAGCTTAGCCGGGGAGACCCAGTACTTC.

This chain uses TRBV12-5 with TRBJ2-1; TRBD1 matches 8 bases. Germline CDR1 and CDR2: LGHNT and FRNRAP. V lost 1 base and J lost 5; bases outside the gene matches: 4. CDR3 length: 15 amino acids. CDR3 in amino acids: CASGLDTTGDNEQFF. The CDR3 DNA follows: TGTGCTAGTGGTTTGGACACGACAGGGGACAATGAGCAGTTCTTC.

The rearrangement links TRBV7-2 to TRBJ2-1; 13 nucleotides align to TRBD2. The CDR3 is 15 residues long. The germline gives CDR1 SGHTA, CDR2 FQGNSA. V lost 5 bases to trimming and J lost 6 bases; unmatched junction nucleotides: 4. In DNA form, the CDR3 reads TGTGCCAGCAGCCTAACTAGCGGGGGGGGCAATGAGCAGTTCTTC. Its translation: CASSLTSGGGNEQFF.

The genes are TRBV6-5 and TRBJ1-5; a possible D gene is TRBD1 (6 bases). The V gene's germline CDR1 is MNHEY and CDR2 SVGAGI. V lost 6 bases and J lost 4, with 10 bases in between. This CDR3 contains 13 residues. The CDR3 DNA sequence: TGTGCCAGCAGCACAGGGAGTAATCAGCCCCAGCATTTT. This encodes CASSTGSNQPQHF.

This clone was observed a few times. V and J are TRBV25-1 and TRBJ1-1; 9 positions agree with TRBD1. V lost 1 base to trimming and J lost 6 bases; unmatched junction nucleotides: 12. The CDR3 is 17 amino acids. The V gene's germline CDR1 is MGHDK and CDR2 SYGVNS. In DNA form, the CDR3 reads TGTGCCAGCAGTGAATCGGGACAGGGATTGCATCGGTCTGAAGCTTTCTTT. This codes for CASSESGQGLHRSEAFF.

The genes are TRBV27 and TRBJ1-1, with 11 nucleotides matching TRBD1. The CDR3 runs to 13 residues. Per germline, CDR1 MNHEY and CDR2 SMNVEV (reference sequence). V lost 5 bases and J lost 10; bases outside the gene matches: 6. The CDR3 region is CASSQGQGASAFF. The CDR3 DNA is TGTGCCAGCAGTCAAGGACAGGGGGCGTCAGCTTTCTTT.

This chain uses TRBV4-2 with TRBJ2-3, with 7 nucleotides matching TRBD1. Germline CDR1 and CDR2: LGHNA and YNFKEQ. Trimming at V came to 3 bases and at J to 2 bases, leaving 5 bases not matched to a gene. This CDR3 contains 15 residues. This CDR3 reads CASSHGQAATDTQYF. In DNA form, the CDR3 reads TGTGCCAGCAGCCACGGACAGGCAGCCACAGATACGCAGTATTTT.

The chain is built from TRBV5-1 and TRBJ2-1; tentatively, D is TRBD2 (7 bases). Germline assignment: CDR1 SGHRS and CDR2 YFSETQ. The CDR3 is 12 amino acids. The V gene lost 6 bases and the J gene lost 9 bases, with 13 bases spanning the gap. CDR3 sequence reads: CASTTGGPEQFF. DNA for the CDR3: TGCGCCAGCACCACGGGGGGCCCTGAGCAGTTCTTC.

The chain links TRBV30 to TRBJ2-7, with TRBD1 matching over 9 bases. J lost 5 bases, V lost 0 bases, and 11 bases had no gene match. Germline lookup yields CDR1 GTSNPN and CDR2 SVGIG (reference sequence). There are 16 residues in the CDR3. CDR3 sequence reads: CAWSVSGDRVWHEQYF. The CDR3 bases are TGTGCCTGGAGTGTATCCGGGGACAGGGTTTGGCACGAGCAGTACTTC.

This sequence joins TRBV18 and TRBJ2-5; 9 bases are a match to TRBD1. The V segment lost 6 bases and the J segment 4 bases; nucleotides outside the gene matches: 6. Germline V gene lookup returns CDR1 KGHSH and CDR2 LQKENI. This CDR3 is 14 amino acids long. The CDR3 is CASSWTGALETQYF. The CDR3 DNA is TGTGCCAGCTCCTGGACAGGGGCGTTAGAGACCCAGTACTTC.

The chain is built from TRBV11-2 and TRBJ1-5; TRBD1 matches at 9 bases. Germline V CDR1 and CDR2: SGHAT, FQNNGV. With 0 bases clipped from V and 7 bases from J, the junction kept 4 bases outside the gene matches. The CDR3 is made up of 15 amino acids. Here the CDR3 DNA reads TGTGCCAGCAGCTTAGATGATGACAGGGGGCAGCCCCAGCATTTT. Translated: CASSLDDDRGQPQHF.

The chain uses TRBV11-1 and TRBJ2-5, with 8 positions matching TRBD2. This CDR3 has 15 amino acids. Germline V CDR1 and CDR2: SGHAT, FQDESV (reference sequence). V lost 3 bases, J lost 3 bases, and 6 bases stayed unmatched. The CDR3 nucleotides are TGTGCCAGCAGCTTGGTACTAGCGGTCGAAGAGACCCAGTACTTC. Translated, it gives CASSLVLAVEETQYF. Supplemented by reference TRBV11-1 and TRBJ2-5, the full variable domain reads EAEVAQSPRYKITEKSQAVAFWCDPISGHATLYWYRQILGQGPELLVQFQDESVVDDSQLPKDRFSAERLKGVDSTLKIQPAELGDSAMYLCASSLVLAVEETQYFGPGTRLLVL.

Only a few counts were recorded for this clone. V usage is TRBV5-1 and J usage is TRBJ1-1; perhaps TRBD1 as D (6 bases). Per the germline V gene, CDR1 is SGHRS and CDR2 is YFSETQ. The ends were cut back, 3 bases at V and 8 bases at J, with 20 bases in the middle. CDR3 length equals 15 residues. The CDR3: CASSYTLGGEAEAFF. CDR3 sequence (DNA): TGCGCCAGCAGCTACACTTTAGGGGGGGAAGCCGAAGCTTTCTTT.

The chain links TRBV6-5 to TRBJ2-1; D perhaps matches TRBD2 (6 bases). The germline gives CDR1 MNHEY, CDR2 SVGAGI. The V end was cut by 0 bases, the J end by 4 bases, with 10 bases between. CDR3 size: 15 residues. In nucleotides, the CDR3 is TGTGCCAGCAGTTACTCTGCTAGCGAATACAATGAGCAGTTCTTC. Translation gives CASSYSASEYNEQFF.

The chain is built from TRBV10-3 and TRBJ1-3; D unresolved. CDR3 length: 15 amino acids. CDR1 is ENHRY and CDR2 is SYGVKD in the germline V gene. The V and J ends lost 6 bases and 0 bases respectively, with 12 bases between them. The CDR3 DNA reads as TGTGCCATCAGGAGGGCAGGCGTCTCTGGAAACACCATATATTTT. Protein: CAIRRAGVSGNTIYF.

This chain links TRBV27 with TRBJ2-1; maybe TRBD2 (6 bases). The CDR3 has 15 residues. V was clipped by 5 bases and J by 5 bases, with 16 bases between them. Per germline, CDR1 MNHEY and CDR2 SMNVEV (reference sequence). CDR3 in DNA: TGTGCCAGCAGTCCGGCTAGCGTTAGTAACAATGAGCAGTTCTTC. Its protein is CASSPASVSNNEQFF.

This clone came up once. The CDR3 protein is CASRPNRDWSEAFF. The DNA for the CDR3 is TGTGCCAGCAGACCTAACAGGGATTGGAGTGAAGCTTTCTTT. The rearrangement joins TRBV6-5 to TRBJ1-1; TRBD1 might be the D (6 bases). Trimming removed 6 bases at V and 7 bases at J, with 18 bases between. The germline CDR1 and CDR2 sequences are MNHEY and SVGAGI. The CDR3 length is 14 residues.

The sample holds a few counts of this clone. The genes are TRBV6-1 and TRBJ2-1, with TRBD2 as a possible D gene (6 bases). The CDR3 contains 13 residues. Germline CDR1 and CDR2: MNHNS and SASEGT. Trimming removed 0 bases from V and 8 bases from J, with 8 bases in between. The CDR3 region has the DNA TGTGCCAGCAGTGAAGCTTGGAGGGATGAGCAGTTCTTC. It encodes CASSEAWRDEQFF.

The V gene is TRBV18, the J gene TRBJ2-5; TRBD1 aligns across 7 bases. Germline loops: CDR1 KGHSH, CDR2 LQKENI. Trimming at V came to 3 bases and at J to 2 bases, leaving 9 bases not matched to a gene. The CDR3 spans 16 residues. This chain's CDR3 is CASSPPTRQGQETQYF. CDR3 in DNA: TGTGCCAGCTCACCCCCAACCAGACAGGGACAAGAGACCCAGTACTTC.

The V and J genes are TRBV5-1 and TRBJ1-6; the match to TRBD1 covers 8 bases. Losses at the gene ends were 4 bases for V and 3 bases for J; bases not matched to a gene: 12. Germline-derived CDR1 and CDR2 are SGHRS and YFSETQ. The CDR3 is 18 residues long. As DNA, the CDR3 is TGCGCCAGCAGCGGGGGACAGGTCGGGAAAATCTATAATTCACCCCTCCACTTT. This encodes CASSGGQVGKIYNSPLHF.